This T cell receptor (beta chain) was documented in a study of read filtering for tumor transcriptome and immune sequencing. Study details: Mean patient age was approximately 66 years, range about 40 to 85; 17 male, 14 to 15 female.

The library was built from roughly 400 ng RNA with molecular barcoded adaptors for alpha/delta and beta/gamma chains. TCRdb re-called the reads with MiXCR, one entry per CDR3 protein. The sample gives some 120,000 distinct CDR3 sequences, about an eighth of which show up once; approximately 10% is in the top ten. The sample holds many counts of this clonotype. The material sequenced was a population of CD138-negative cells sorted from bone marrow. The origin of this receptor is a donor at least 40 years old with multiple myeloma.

The CDR3: CASSQWLGNQPQHF. The CDR3 DNA follows: TGCGCCAGCAGCCAATGGCTTGGGAATCAGCCCCAGCATTTT. V usage is TRBV4-1 and J usage is TRBJ1-5; D unresolved. With 2 bases removed from V and 4 bases from J, the gap between germline ends came to 9 bases. The CDR3 is 14 residues long. Germline V lookup: CDR1 MGHRA, CDR2 YSYEKL.